A selection of T cell receptor beta chains follows, all from one sample in a study of post-analysis software for immune sequencing data. TCRdb fed the PCR reads into MiXCR, producing one record per CDR3 protein. This table holds about 770,000 distinct CDR3 sequences, under 60% found once. Sequenced input: blood. These receptors came from a girl aged 5 to 17 with multiple sclerosis. CDR3s include the opening cysteine and the closing phenylalanine or tryptophan. Each record gives: D gene, J gene, V gene, clone size, CDR3 protein, CDR3 DNA. A D gene is named only where the DNA matches it firmly. The size field is filled for only some rows; it gives once, few, many or a size class.

D gene: .; J gene: TRBJ2-7; V gene: TRBV27; clone size: few; CDR3 protein: CASRKPGTTHEQYF; CDR3 DNA: TGTGCCAGCAGGAAACCTGGTACTACCCACGAGCAGTACTTC
D gene: TRBD2; J gene: TRBJ2-7; V gene: TRBV20-1; clone size: .; CDR3 protein: CSADRLAGDEQYF; CDR3 DNA: TGCAGTGCTGACCGACTAGCGGGCGACGAGCAGTACTTC
D gene: .; J gene: TRBJ2-5; V gene: TRBV27; clone size: .; CDR3 protein: CASSRTGTKKETQYF; CDR3 DNA: TGTGCCAGCAGCCGCACCGGGACCAAAAAAGAGACCCAGTACTTC
D gene: .; J gene: TRBJ2-7; V gene: TRBV6-5; clone size: many; CDR3 protein: CASRDSYEQYF; CDR3 DNA: TGTGCCAGCAGGGACAGCTACGAGCAGTACTTC
D gene: .; J gene: TRBJ2-5; V gene: TRBV28; clone size: .; CDR3 protein: CASSVQTRGGETQYF; CDR3 DNA: TGTGCCAGCAGTGTACAGACGCGGGGTGGGGAGACCCAGTACTTC
D gene: .; J gene: TRBJ2-7; V gene: TRBV28; clone size: .; CDR3 protein: CASSPGLGPSSYEQYF; CDR3 DNA: TGTGCCAGCAGTCCAGGCCTCGGGCCCTCATCCTACGAGCAGTACTTC
D gene: .; J gene: TRBJ2-3; V gene: TRBV9; clone size: .; CDR3 protein: CASSVDSVGTDTQYF; CDR3 DNA: TGTGCCAGCAGCGTAGATTCGGTAGGGACAGATACGCAGTATTTT
D gene: TRBD2; J gene: TRBJ2-7; V gene: TRBV4-3; clone size: .; CDR3 protein: CASSQEPGLAYEQYF; CDR3 DNA: TGCGCCAGCAGCCAGGAACCGGGACTAGCTTACGAGCAGTACTTC
D gene: .; J gene: TRBJ2-1; V gene: TRBV7-2; clone size: few; CDR3 protein: CASSLASSSYNEQFF; CDR3 DNA: TGCGCCAGCAGCTTGGCTTCGAGCTCCTACAATGAGCAGTTCTTC
D gene: .; J gene: TRBJ2-1; V gene: TRBV7-2; clone size: .; CDR3 protein: CASSLGLGLGGGNEQFF; CDR3 DNA: TGTGCCAGCAGCTTGGGCCTTGGGCTAGGGGGTGGGAATGAGCAGTTCTTC
D gene: .; J gene: TRBJ2-3; V gene: TRBV6-5; clone size: .; CDR3 protein: CASSYSTDGDTQYF; CDR3 DNA: TGTGCCAGCAGTTACTCGACAGACGGGGATACGCAGTATTTT
D gene: TRBD2; J gene: TRBJ2-7; V gene: TRBV3-1; clone size: few; CDR3 protein: CASSQALAGTYEQYF; CDR3 DNA: TGTGCCAGCAGCCAAGCGCTAGCGGGGACCTACGAGCAGTACTTC
D gene: .; J gene: TRBJ1-6; V gene: TRBV12-3/TRBV12-4; clone size: .; CDR3 protein: CASSQTGEGSPLHF; CDR3 DNA: TGTGCCAGCAGCCAGACAGGCGAGGGGTCACCCCTCCACTTT
D gene: TRBD2; J gene: TRBJ2-1; V gene: TRBV10-3; clone size: few; CDR3 protein: CAIKEREGRYNEQFF; CDR3 DNA: TGTGCCATCAAAGAGCGGGAGGGCCGGTACAATGAGCAGTTCTTC
D gene: TRBD1; J gene: TRBJ1-2; V gene: TRBV4-3; clone size: .; CDR3 protein: CASSQAWTGDYGYTF; CDR3 DNA: TGCGCCAGCAGCCAGGCCTGGACAGGGGACTATGGCTACACCTTC
D gene: .; J gene: TRBJ2-5; V gene: TRBV5-1; clone size: .; CDR3 protein: CASSYHEKETQYF; CDR3 DNA: TGCGCCAGCAGCTACCACGAGAAAGAGACCCAGTACTTC
D gene: TRBD1; J gene: TRBJ1-2; V gene: TRBV27; clone size: .; CDR3 protein: CASSTGTANGYTF; CDR3 DNA: TGTGCCAGCAGTACTGGGACAGCCAATGGCTACACCTTC
D gene: .; J gene: TRBJ2-2; V gene: TRBV4-2; clone size: .; CDR3 protein: CASSQDHGAWELFF; CDR3 DNA: TGTGCCAGCAGCCAAGATCATGGTGCATGGGAGCTGTTTTTT
D gene: .; J gene: TRBJ2-3; V gene: TRBV6-4; clone size: .; CDR3 protein: CARRSRGPDTQYF; CDR3 DNA: TGTGCCAGGCGGAGTAGGGGCCCAGATACGCAGTATTTT
D gene: TRBD2; J gene: TRBJ2-3; V gene: TRBV20-1; clone size: .; CDR3 protein: CSARGLAGLTDTQYF; CDR3 DNA: TGCAGTGCTAGAGGCTTAGCGGGATTGACAGATACGCAGTATTTT
D gene: .; J gene: TRBJ2-5; V gene: TRBV28; clone size: many; CDR3 protein: CASRPLVGGGETQYF; CDR3 DNA: TGTGCCAGCAGGCCCCTGGTGGGAGGTGGGGAGACCCAGTACTTC
D gene: .; J gene: TRBJ2-5; V gene: TRBV15; clone size: .; CDR3 protein: CATSSYRGGETQYF; CDR3 DNA: TGTGCCACCAGCAGCTACCGGGGAGGAGAGACCCAGTACTTC
D gene: TRBD2; J gene: TRBJ2-6; V gene: TRBV20-1; clone size: .; CDR3 protein: CSARDVSGRRSGANVLTF; CDR3 DNA: TGCAGTGCTAGAGATGTGAGCGGGAGACGTTCTGGGGCCAACGTCCTGACTTTC
D gene: .; J gene: TRBJ2-5; V gene: TRBV6-1; clone size: .; CDR3 protein: CAGSPRGGTAETQYF; CDR3 DNA: TGTGCCGGCAGTCCTCGAGGCGGGACCGCAGAGACCCAGTACTTC
D gene: TRBD1; J gene: TRBJ2-1; V gene: TRBV6-5; clone size: .; CDR3 protein: CASSFAPGTGADNEQFF; CDR3 DNA: TGTGCCAGCAGTTTTGCACCCGGGACAGGGGCAGACAATGAGCAGTTCTTC
D gene: TRBD2; J gene: TRBJ2-1; V gene: TRBV6-2/TRBV6-3; clone size: few; CDR3 protein: CASSPSGGSGNEQFF; CDR3 DNA: TGTGCCAGCAGCCCCAGCGGCGGGAGCGGTAATGAGCAGTTCTTC
D gene: TRBD1; J gene: TRBJ2-7; V gene: TRBV5-1; clone size: .; CDR3 protein: CASSLPGQGFYEQYF; CDR3 DNA: TGCGCCAGCAGCTTACCGGGACAGGGTTTCTACGAGCAGTACTTC
D gene: TRBD1; J gene: TRBJ1-5; V gene: TRBV6-1; clone size: once; CDR3 protein: CASSETGGQPQHF; CDR3 DNA: TGTGCCAGCAGTGAAACAGGGGGACAGCCCCAGCATTTT
D gene: TRBD1; J gene: TRBJ1-2; V gene: TRBV20-1; clone size: .; CDR3 protein: CSAWPPGQITNGYTF; CDR3 DNA: TGCAGTGCTTGGCCTCCGGGACAGATTACGAATGGCTACACCTTC
D gene: TRBD2; J gene: TRBJ2-1; V gene: TRBV18; clone size: few; CDR3 protein: CASSPGGAPWDEQFF; CDR3 DNA: TGTGCCAGCTCACCCGGGGGGGCCCCTTGGGATGAGCAGTTCTTC
D gene: .; J gene: TRBJ1-2; V gene: TRBV9; clone size: .; CDR3 protein: CASSVASKERPYGYTF; CDR3 DNA: TGTGCCAGCAGCGTAGCTTCTAAGGAGAGACCCTATGGCTACACCTTC
D gene: .; J gene: TRBJ2-5; V gene: TRBV21-1; clone size: .; CDR3 protein: CASSKVGLPKTGIPEETQYF; CDR3 DNA: TGTGCCAGCAGCAAAGTAGGGCTCCCGAAGACAGGCATACCAGAAGAGACCCAGTACTTC
D gene: .; J gene: TRBJ1-1; V gene: TRBV6-1; clone size: once; CDR3 protein: CASSGLSPGAFF; CDR3 DNA: TGTGCCAGCAGTGGACTCTCCCCTGGCGCTTTCTTT
D gene: .; J gene: TRBJ2-1; V gene: TRBV29-1; clone size: .; CDR3 protein: CSAGELVVNEQFF; CDR3 DNA: TGCAGCGCCGGGGAGCTGGTCGTCAATGAGCAGTTCTTC
D gene: TRBD1; J gene: TRBJ1-2; V gene: TRBV9; clone size: .; CDR3 protein: CASNKDRDRSVSHYGYTF; CDR3 DNA: TGTGCCAGCAATAAAGACCGGGACAGATCCGTTTCCCACTATGGCTACACCTTC
D gene: .; J gene: TRBJ2-3; V gene: TRBV5-1; clone size: few; CDR3 protein: CASSSGNTQYF; CDR3 DNA: TGCGCCAGCAGCTCGGGGAATACGCAGTATTTT
D gene: .; J gene: TRBJ1-1; V gene: TRBV10-3; clone size: .; CDR3 protein: CAISPGTDQNTEAFF; CDR3 DNA: TGTGCCATCAGCCCCGGGACCGATCAAAACACTGAAGCTTTCTTT
D gene: TRBD2; J gene: TRBJ2-1; V gene: TRBV3-1; clone size: few; CDR3 protein: CASSVSLGREAEQFF; CDR3 DNA: TGTGCCAGCAGCGTATCCCTCGGGAGGGAGGCTGAGCAGTTCTTC
D gene: .; J gene: TRBJ2-1; V gene: TRBV12-3/TRBV12-4; clone size: few; CDR3 protein: CASTTDNQNNEQFF; CDR3 DNA: TGTGCCAGCACGACAGACAATCAAAACAATGAGCAGTTCTTC
D gene: .; J gene: TRBJ1-5; V gene: TRBV6-6; clone size: .; CDR3 protein: CASNKGSNQPQHF; CDR3 DNA: TGTGCCAGCAACAAAGGGAGCAATCAGCCCCAGCATTTT
D gene: .; J gene: TRBJ2-5; V gene: TRBV20-1; clone size: once; CDR3 protein: CSARPPTESKETQYF; CDR3 DNA: TGCAGCGCTAGACCCCCGACAGAATCGAAAGAGACCCAGTACTTC
D gene: .; J gene: TRBJ2-5; V gene: TRBV20-1; clone size: few; CDR3 protein: CSARDLRRASWETQYF; CDR3 DNA: TGCAGTGCTAGAGATCTGCGAAGGGCTAGCTGGGAGACCCAGTACTTC
D gene: .; J gene: TRBJ2-7; V gene: TRBV12-3/TRBV12-4; clone size: .; CDR3 protein: CASSLGRARSYEQYF; CDR3 DNA: TGTGCCAGCAGTTTGGGGCGGGCCCGCTCCTACGAGCAGTACTTC
D gene: TRBD2; J gene: TRBJ2-1; V gene: TRBV5-1; clone size: .; CDR3 protein: CASSWPSGAGGYNEQFF; CDR3 DNA: TGCGCCAGCAGCTGGCCCTCCGGAGCGGGAGGCTACAATGAGCAGTTCTTC
D gene: TRBD2; J gene: TRBJ2-1; V gene: TRBV7-2; clone size: .; CDR3 protein: CASSQSGTSTTIEQFF; CDR3 DNA: TGTGCCAGCAGTCAATCCGGGACTAGCACCACGATTGAGCAGTTCTTC
D gene: TRBD1; J gene: TRBJ2-3; V gene: TRBV6-1; clone size: .; CDR3 protein: CASSRGQGIAGNTDTQYF; CDR3 DNA: TGTGCCAGCAGTAGGGGACAGGGGATAGCGGGGAACACAGATACGCAGTATTTT
D gene: TRBD1; J gene: TRBJ1-1; V gene: TRBV5-1; clone size: few; CDR3 protein: CASSSRTGSNTEAFF; CDR3 DNA: TGCGCCAGCAGCTCCCGGACAGGGTCGAACACTGAAGCTTTCTTT
D gene: .; J gene: TRBJ2-5; V gene: TRBV11-2; clone size: .; CDR3 protein: CASSTGQSLSRETQYF; CDR3 DNA: TGTGCCAGCAGCACAGGACAATCTTTGAGCCGAGAGACCCAGTACTTC
D gene: .; J gene: TRBJ2-1; V gene: TRBV29-1; clone size: once; CDR3 protein: CSVVSPENRGEQFF; CDR3 DNA: TGCAGCGTTGTGTCCCCTGAGAATCGGGGCGAGCAGTTCTTC
D gene: TRBD2; J gene: TRBJ2-7; V gene: TRBV6-2/TRBV6-3; clone size: .; CDR3 protein: CASRRGGTTYEQYF; CDR3 DNA: TGTGCCAGCAGACGGGGAGGGACGACCTACGAGCAGTACTTC
D gene: .; J gene: TRBJ1-4; V gene: TRBV7-9; clone size: few; CDR3 protein: CASSFLTGSQASTNEKLFF; CDR3 DNA: TGTGCCAGCAGCTTTCTTACCGGCTCCCAGGCCTCAACTAATGAAAAACTGTTTTTT
D gene: .; J gene: TRBJ1-6; V gene: TRBV12-3/TRBV12-4; clone size: .; CDR3 protein: CASSSQHNSPLHF; CDR3 DNA: TGTGCCAGCAGTAGTCAGCATAATTCACCCCTCCACTTT
D gene: TRBD2; J gene: TRBJ2-1; V gene: TRBV20-1; clone size: .; CDR3 protein: CSARAISSGRASEQFF; CDR3 DNA: TGCAGTGCTAGGGCCATCTCTAGCGGGAGGGCGAGTGAGCAGTTCTTC
D gene: .; J gene: TRBJ2-5; V gene: TRBV29-1; clone size: .; CDR3 protein: CSVTGKETQYF; CDR3 DNA: TGCAGCGTTACGGGGAAAGAGACCCAGTACTTC
D gene: .; J gene: TRBJ2-3; V gene: TRBV15; clone size: few; CDR3 protein: CATSPETDTQYF; CDR3 DNA: TGTGCCACCAGCCCAGAAACAGATACGCAGTATTTT
D gene: .; J gene: TRBJ2-1; V gene: TRBV24-1; clone size: .; CDR3 protein: CATSDHTRATWDEQFF; CDR3 DNA: TGTGCCACCAGTGACCACACCAGGGCAACCTGGGATGAGCAGTTCTTC
D gene: .; J gene: TRBJ2-7; V gene: TRBV6-5; clone size: .; CDR3 protein: CASSPGPRTYEQYF; CDR3 DNA: TGTGCCAGCAGTCCGGGACCCCGCACTTACGAGCAGTACTTC
D gene: .; J gene: TRBJ2-1; V gene: TRBV7-3; clone size: few; CDR3 protein: CASSSGLNPYNEQFF; CDR3 DNA: TGTGCCAGCAGCTCCGGGTTGAATCCCTACAATGAGCAGTTCTTC
D gene: .; J gene: TRBJ2-1; V gene: TRBV7-7; clone size: .; CDR3 protein: CASSLKVSLDYNEQFF; CDR3 DNA: TGTGCTAGCAGCTTGAAAGTCTCCCTCGACTACAATGAGCAGTTCTTC